These T cell receptor beta chains were read from a single sample in a study of somatic mutations in cytotoxic T cells in rheumatoid arthritis. This table comes from immunoSEQ multiplex PCR, and its TCRdb copy is limited to in-frame clones, with some not included. This table has approximately 4,000 clones, roughly 74% appearing once. The sequenced material came from CD8+ T cells sorted from blood. Receptors were obtained from an adult with rheumatoid arthritis. Both conserved end residues are part of each CDR3. D genes are given only for firm matches. Only part of the rows carry a size: once, few, many, or a class if the clone is expanded.

clone_size: -
j_call: TRBJ2-2
d_call: TRBD2
v_call: TRBV10-3
cdr3_nt: TGTGCCATCGGGTTTCCTAGCGGGGGTCAGAACACCGGGGAGCTGTTTTTT
cdr3_aa: CAIGFPSGGQNTGELFF

clone_size: -
j_call: TRBJ2-5
d_call: -
v_call: TRBV7-6
cdr3_nt: TGTGCCAGCAGCTACTCGCGAGGGGCGGGAGAGACCCAGTACTTC
cdr3_aa: CASSYSRGAGETQYF

clone_size: -
j_call: TRBJ1-2
d_call: -
v_call: TRBV30
cdr3_nt: TGTGCCTGGAGCGGACCCCCGGTCAGTATATATGGCTACACCTTC
cdr3_aa: CAWSGPPVSIYGYTF

clone_size: -
j_call: TRBJ1-1
d_call: -
v_call: TRBV23-1
cdr3_nt: TGCGCCAGCAGAGCAGTGGGGACTGAAGCTTTCTTT
cdr3_aa: CASRAVGTEAFF

clone_size: -
j_call: TRBJ1-1
d_call: -
v_call: TRBV5-6
cdr3_nt: TGTGCCAGCAGCTCCTCGGACAGAATGAACACTGAAGCTTTCTTT
cdr3_aa: CASSSSDRMNTEAFF

clone_size: -
j_call: TRBJ1-1
d_call: TRBD1
v_call: TRBV30
cdr3_nt: TGTGCCTGGAGTGCCCCTCGACAGGGATTGAACACTGAAGCTTTCTTT
cdr3_aa: CAWSAPRQGLNTEAFF

clone_size: once
j_call: TRBJ1-2
d_call: TRBD1
v_call: TRBV12-5
cdr3_nt: TGTGCTAGTGTCGACTGGGGGGACAGGGGTCTTCTTGGGAGCGGGGGCTACACCTTC
cdr3_aa: CASVDWGDRGLLGSGGYTF

clone_size: once
j_call: TRBJ2-7
d_call: -
v_call: TRBV29-1
cdr3_nt: TGCAGCGTTGAAGATCAGAATCGGCAGTACTTC
cdr3_aa: CSVEDQNRQYF

clone_size: -
j_call: TRBJ2-1
d_call: TRBD2
v_call: TRBV30
cdr3_nt: TGTGCCTGGAGTAAGCTAGCGGGGGGGAATGAGCAGTTCTTC
cdr3_aa: CAWSKLAGGNEQFF

clone_size: -
j_call: TRBJ1-2
d_call: TRBD1
v_call: TRBV27
cdr3_nt: TGTGCCAGCAGTTTAACCGGGACAGGGAAATCGGGCGGCTACACCTTC
cdr3_aa: CASSLTGTGKSGGYTF

clone_size: -
j_call: TRBJ1-1
d_call: -
v_call: TRBV4-1
cdr3_nt: TGCGCCAGCAGTCAAGCGGGGGGAAGGAACACTGAAGCTTTCTTT
cdr3_aa: CASSQAGGRNTEAFF

clone_size: -
j_call: TRBJ1-2
d_call: -
v_call: TRBV9
cdr3_nt: TGTGCCAGCAGCCCCACCGGACGGAGCTCGGGCTACACCTTC
cdr3_aa: CASSPTGRSSGYTF

clone_size: -
j_call: TRBJ2-1
d_call: TRBD1
v_call: TRBV13
cdr3_nt: TGTGCCAGCAGCTCACAGGGGGCGCGAAATGAGCAGTTCTTC
cdr3_aa: CASSSQGARNEQFF

clone_size: -
j_call: TRBJ2-1
d_call: -
v_call: TRBV30
cdr3_nt: TGTGCCTGGAGGGGGACTGCCAACAATGAGCAGTTCTTC
cdr3_aa: CAWRGTANNEQFF

clone_size: -
j_call: TRBJ2-5
d_call: -
v_call: TRBV7-9
cdr3_nt: TGTGCCAGCAGCGGCCAAGAGACCCAGTACTTC
cdr3_aa: CASSGQETQYF

clone_size: -
j_call: TRBJ2-7
d_call: TRBD1
v_call: TRBV19
cdr3_nt: TGTGCCAGTAGTCCCGGACAGGGTGGCTCCTACGAGCAGTACTTC
cdr3_aa: CASSPGQGGSYEQYF